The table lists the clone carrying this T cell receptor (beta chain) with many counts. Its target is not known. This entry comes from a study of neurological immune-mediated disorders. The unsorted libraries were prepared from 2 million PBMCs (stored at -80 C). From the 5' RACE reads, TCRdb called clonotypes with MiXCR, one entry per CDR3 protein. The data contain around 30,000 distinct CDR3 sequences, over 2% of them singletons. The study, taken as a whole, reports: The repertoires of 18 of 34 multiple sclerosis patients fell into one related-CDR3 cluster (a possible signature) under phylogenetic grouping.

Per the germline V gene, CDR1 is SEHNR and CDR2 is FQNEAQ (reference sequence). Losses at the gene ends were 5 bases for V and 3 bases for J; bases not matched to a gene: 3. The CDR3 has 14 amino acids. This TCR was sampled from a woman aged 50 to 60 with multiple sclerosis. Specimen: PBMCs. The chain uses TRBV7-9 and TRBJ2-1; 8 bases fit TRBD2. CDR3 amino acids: CASSQAGDYNEQFF. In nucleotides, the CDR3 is TGTGCCAGCAGCCAAGCGGGGGACTACAATGAGCAGTTCTTC.